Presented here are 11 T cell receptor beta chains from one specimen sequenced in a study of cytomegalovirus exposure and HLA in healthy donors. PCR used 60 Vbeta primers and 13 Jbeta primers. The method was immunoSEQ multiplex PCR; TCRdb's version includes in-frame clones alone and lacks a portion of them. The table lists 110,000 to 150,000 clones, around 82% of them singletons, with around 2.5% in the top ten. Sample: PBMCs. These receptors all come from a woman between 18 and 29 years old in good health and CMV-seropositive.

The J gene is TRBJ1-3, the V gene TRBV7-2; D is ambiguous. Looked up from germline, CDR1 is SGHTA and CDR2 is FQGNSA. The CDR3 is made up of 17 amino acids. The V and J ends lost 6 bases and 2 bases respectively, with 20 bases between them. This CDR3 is CASSFLSALSAGNTIYF. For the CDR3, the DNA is TGTGCCAGCAGTTTTTTAAGTGCCCTCAGCGCTGGAAACACCATATATTTT.

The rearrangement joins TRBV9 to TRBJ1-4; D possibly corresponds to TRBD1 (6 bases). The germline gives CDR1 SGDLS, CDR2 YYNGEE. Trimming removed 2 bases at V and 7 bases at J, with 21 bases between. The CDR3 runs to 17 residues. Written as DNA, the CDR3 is TGTGCCAGCAGCGTTTCGAGGTACGGGGGGGCCGGTGAAAAACTGTTTTTT. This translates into CASSVSRYGGAGEKLFF.

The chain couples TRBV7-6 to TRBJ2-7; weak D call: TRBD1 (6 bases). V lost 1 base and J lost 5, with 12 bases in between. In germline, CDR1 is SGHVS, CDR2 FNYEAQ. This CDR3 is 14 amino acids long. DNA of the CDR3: TGTGCCAGCAGCTTAGGAACAGGGAATGACGAGCAGTACTTC. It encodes CASSLGTGNDEQYF.

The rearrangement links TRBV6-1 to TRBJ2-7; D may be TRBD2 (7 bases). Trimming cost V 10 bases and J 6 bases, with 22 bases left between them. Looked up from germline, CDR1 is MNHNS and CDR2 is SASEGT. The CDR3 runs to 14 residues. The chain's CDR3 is CATLVLGGGPEQYF. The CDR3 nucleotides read TGTGCCACCCTGGTCCTTGGGGGGGGCCCCGAGCAGTACTTC.

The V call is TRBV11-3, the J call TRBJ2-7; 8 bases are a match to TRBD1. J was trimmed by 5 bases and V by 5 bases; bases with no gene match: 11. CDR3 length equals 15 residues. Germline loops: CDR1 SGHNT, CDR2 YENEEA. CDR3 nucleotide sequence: TGTGCCAGCAGCCAACGTGGACAGGGTGCCGACGAGCAGTACTTC. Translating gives CASSQRGQGADEQYF.

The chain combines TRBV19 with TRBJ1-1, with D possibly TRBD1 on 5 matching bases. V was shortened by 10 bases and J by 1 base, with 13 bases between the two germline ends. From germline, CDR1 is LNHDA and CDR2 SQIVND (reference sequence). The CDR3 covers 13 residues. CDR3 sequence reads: CATGTQGNTEAFF. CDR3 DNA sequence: TGTGCCACCGGAACGCAGGGGAACACTGAAGCTTTCTTT.

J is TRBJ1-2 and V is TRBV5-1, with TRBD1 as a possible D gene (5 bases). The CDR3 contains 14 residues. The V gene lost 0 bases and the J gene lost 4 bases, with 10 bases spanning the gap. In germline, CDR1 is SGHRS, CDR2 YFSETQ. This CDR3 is CASSLGQSSYGYTF. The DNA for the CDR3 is TGCGCCAGCAGCTTGGGACAGTCTTCCTATGGCTACACCTTC.

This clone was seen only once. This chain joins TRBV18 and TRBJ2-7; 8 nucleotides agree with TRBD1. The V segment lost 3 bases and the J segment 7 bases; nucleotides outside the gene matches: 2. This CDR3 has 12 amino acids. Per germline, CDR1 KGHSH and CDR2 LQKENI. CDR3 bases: TGTGCCAGCTCACCGAGACAGGGGGAGCAGTACTTC. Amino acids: CASSPRQGEQYF.

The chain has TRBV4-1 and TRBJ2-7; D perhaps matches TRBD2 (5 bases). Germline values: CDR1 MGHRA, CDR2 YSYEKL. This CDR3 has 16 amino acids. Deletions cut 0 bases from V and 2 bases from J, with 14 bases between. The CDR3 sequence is CASSQDYSRVTYEQYF. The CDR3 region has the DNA TGCGCCAGCAGCCAAGATTACTCGAGGGTAACCTACGAGCAGTACTTC.

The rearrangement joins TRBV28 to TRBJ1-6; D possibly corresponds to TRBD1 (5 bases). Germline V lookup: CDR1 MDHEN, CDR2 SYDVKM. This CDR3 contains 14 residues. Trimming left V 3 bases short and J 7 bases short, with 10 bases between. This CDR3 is CASSFGGANSPLHF. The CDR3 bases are TGTGCCAGCAGTTTTGGAGGGGCGAATTCACCCCTCCACTTT.

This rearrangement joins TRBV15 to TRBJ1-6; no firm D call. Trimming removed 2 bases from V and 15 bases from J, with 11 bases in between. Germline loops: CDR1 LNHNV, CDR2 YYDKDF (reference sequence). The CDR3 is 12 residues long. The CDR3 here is CATSRQYSGLHF. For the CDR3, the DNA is TGTGCCACCAGCAGACAGTATTCGGGCCTCCACTTT. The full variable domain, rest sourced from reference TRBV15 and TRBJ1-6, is DAMVIQNPRYQVTQFGKPVTLSCSQTLNHNVMYWYQQKSSQAPKLLFHYYDKDFNNEADTPDNFQSRRPNTSFCFLDIRSPGLGDTAMYLCATSRQYSGLHFGNGTRLTVT.